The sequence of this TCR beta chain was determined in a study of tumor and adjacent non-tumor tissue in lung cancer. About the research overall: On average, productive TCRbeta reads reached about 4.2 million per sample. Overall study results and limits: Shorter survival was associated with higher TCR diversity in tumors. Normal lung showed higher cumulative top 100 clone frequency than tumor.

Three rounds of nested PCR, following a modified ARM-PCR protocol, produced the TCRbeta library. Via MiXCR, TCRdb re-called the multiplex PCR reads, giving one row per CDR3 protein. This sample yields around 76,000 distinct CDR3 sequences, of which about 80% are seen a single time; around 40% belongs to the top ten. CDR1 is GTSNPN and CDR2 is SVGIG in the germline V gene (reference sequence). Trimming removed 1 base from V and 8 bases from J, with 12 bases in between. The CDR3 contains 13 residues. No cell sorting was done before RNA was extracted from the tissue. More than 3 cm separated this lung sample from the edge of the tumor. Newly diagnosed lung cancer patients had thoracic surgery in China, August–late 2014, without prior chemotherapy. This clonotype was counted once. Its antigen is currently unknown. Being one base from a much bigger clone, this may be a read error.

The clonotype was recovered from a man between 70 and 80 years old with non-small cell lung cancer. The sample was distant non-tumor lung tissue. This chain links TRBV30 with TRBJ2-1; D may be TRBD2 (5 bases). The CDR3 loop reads CAWSEALEDEQFF. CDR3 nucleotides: TGTGCCTGGAGTGAAGCACTAGAGGATGAGCAGTTCTTC.